This is a list of T cell receptor beta chains from one sample in a study of OX40 agonist ivuxolimab in advanced cancers. Repertoires were generated with immunoSEQ multiplex PCR, while TCRdb's copy carries only in-frame clones and drops some. The sample consists of more than 10,000 clones, just under 75% of them appearing once. Sequencing used CD4+ or CD8+ T cells sorted from blood, obtained in a trial of the OX40 agonist ivuxolimab. These receptors were collected from an adult with an advanced solid tumor such as melanoma, head and neck, liver or kidney cancer. Both conserved end residues are part of each CDR3. A D gene is named only where the DNA matches it firmly. Size values are once, few and many counts, or a class for expanded clones, and some rows have none.

clone_size,d_call,v_call,cdr3_length,j_call,cdr3_aa,cdr3_nt
-,TRBD1,TRBV27,17,TRBJ2-3,CASSFIGTGLTTDTQYF,TGTGCCAGCAGTTTTATCGGGACAGGGCTAACCACAGATACGCAGTATTTT
-,-,TRBV19,12,TRBJ1-1,CASSMGAAEAFF,TGTGCCAGTAGTATGGGGGCGGCTGAAGCTTTCTTT
medium-sized,-,TRBV27,13,TRBJ2-7,CASSKIQGYEQYF,TGTGCCAGCAGTAAAATTCAGGGCTACGAGCAGTACTTC
once,-,TRBV12-5,14,TRBJ2-7,CASGLESRAYEQYF,TGTGCTAGTGGTTTGGAGTCTAGAGCCTACGAGCAGTACTTC
-,TRBD1,TRBV5-6,15,TRBJ2-7,CASSLMGQGVMGEYF,TGTGCCAGCAGCTTGATGGGACAGGGGGTAATGGGAGAGTACTTC
few,-,TRBV7-6,14,TRBJ2-1,CASSLGSSYNEQFF,TGTGCCAGCAGCCTCGGGAGCTCCTACAATGAGCAGTTCTTC
-,-,TRBV6-1,13,TRBJ2-2,CASSAKRAGELFF,TGTGCCAGCAGTGCCAAGAGGGCCGGGGAGCTGTTTTTT
-,-,TRBV7-2,15,TRBJ2-7,CASSLWGRSSYEQYF,TGTGCCAGCAGCTTATGGGGAAGGTCCTCCTACGAGCAGTACTTC
-,-,TRBV6-5,15,TRBJ2-2,CASSYGRGNTGELFF,TGTGCCAGCAGTTATGGGCGGGGAAACACCGGGGAGCTGTTTTTT
once,TRBD1,TRBV27,15,TRBJ1-5,CASIDRGHSNQPQHF,TGTGCCAGCATCGACAGGGGGCATAGCAATCAGCCCCAGCATTTT
-,-,TRBV4-1,15,TRBJ2-7,CASSQDPADSYEQYF,TGCGCCAGCAGCCAAGATCCGGCAGACTCCTACGAGCAGTACTTC
few,-,TRBV2,14,TRBJ2-1,CASPGDPGYNEQFF,TGTGCCAGTCCCGGGGATCCGGGGTACAATGAGCAGTTCTTC
-,-,TRBV2,12,TRBJ1-1,CASSYDRTEAFF,TGTGCCAGCAGTTATGACAGGACTGAAGCTTTCTTT
-,-,TRBV9,13,TRBJ2-3,CASSDSQEDTQYF,TGTGCCAGCAGCGACTCCCAGGAGGATACGCAGTATTTT
-,-,TRBV28,13,TRBJ2-7,CASSLNQDYEQYF,TGTGCCAGCAGTCTCAACCAGGACTACGAGCAGTACTTC
few,-,TRBV7-9,12,TRBJ2-3,CASSFDEPREYF,TGTGCCAGCAGCTTCGACGAACCCCGGGAATATTTT
-,-,TRBV28,13,TRBJ1-1,CASSLQDWTEAFF,TGTGCCAGCAGTTTACAAGACTGGACTGAAGCTTTCTTT
-,-,TRBV6-5,15,TRBJ2-6,CASRRESSGANVLTF,TGTGCCAGCAGACGAGAGTCCTCTGGGGCCAACGTCCTGACTTTC
-,-,TRBV28,12,TRBJ1-2,CASSNRVLGYTF,TGTGCCAGCAGCAACAGGGTTTTGGGCTACACCTTC
-,TRBD2,TRBV15,18,TRBJ2-7,CATSPAGGGPLASYEQYF,TGTGCCACCAGCCCAGCGGGGGGCGGACCATTGGCTTCCTACGAGCAGTACTTC
few,TRBD1,TRBV9,15,TRBJ2-7,CASSPRGTGVYEQYF,TGTGCCAGCAGCCCTCGGGGGACAGGGGTCTACGAGCAGTACTTC
-,TRBD1,TRBV28,18,TRBJ1-5,CASSANDREVLFLQPQHF,TGTGCCAGCAGTGCGAACGACAGGGAAGTGCTATTCCTACAGCCCCAGCATTTT
-,-,TRBV19,14,TRBJ2-5,CATSPGLLQETQYF,TGTGCCACCTCCCCCGGACTGCTCCAAGAGACCCAGTACTTC
-,-,TRBV4-2,16,TRBJ1-1,CASSLTTDIMNTEAFF,TGTGCCAGCAGCCTAACGACGGACATAATGAACACTGAAGCTTTCTTT
-,TRBD2,TRBV11-2,14,TRBJ2-5,CASSSWTSRETQYF,TGTGCCAGCAGCAGTTGGACTAGCAGGGAGACCCAGTACTTC
-,-,TRBV28,15,TRBJ1-5,CASTKGWGRNQPQHF,TGTGCCAGCACCAAAGGGTGGGGGAGGAATCAGCCCCAGCATTTT
-,TRBD2,TRBV19,16,TRBJ2-3,CASSGLAGGAPDTQYF,TGTGCCAGTAGCGGACTAGCGGGGGGGGCTCCAGATACGCAGTATTTT
few,TRBD2,TRBV7-3,16,TRBJ2-1,CASSSPAGGRTHEQFF,TGTGCCAGCAGCTCACCAGCGGGAGGTCGCACCCATGAGCAGTTCTTC
-,-,TRBV2,13,TRBJ1-1,CASSENLNTEAFF,TGTGCCAGCAGTGAGAACCTGAACACTGAAGCTTTCTTT
-,-,TRBV6-6,15,TRBJ1-2,CASRDDTFSNYGYTF,TGTGCCAGCAGAGACGACACGTTTTCTAACTATGGCTACACCTTC
-,-,TRBV2,14,TRBJ1-6,CASSERTYNSPLHF,TGTGCCAGCAGTGAGCGGACTTATAATTCACCCCTCCACTTT
-,TRBD1,TRBV9,13,TRBJ1-2,CASSVQGAHGYTF,TGTGCCAGCAGCGTACAGGGGGCTCATGGCTACACCTTC
-,-,TRBV28,14,TRBJ2-1,CASSPRSSYNEQFF,TGTGCCAGCAGTCCCAGGAGCTCCTACAATGAGCAGTTCTTC
few,TRBD1,TRBV9,16,TRBJ1-6,CASSVGSGTANSPLHF,TGTGCCAGCAGCGTAGGGTCCGGGACAGCTAATTCACCCCTCCACTTT
few,TRBD1,TRBV9,16,TRBJ2-2,CASSPPGTGNTGELFF,TGTGCCAGCAGCCCCCCCGGGACAGGGAACACCGGGGAGCTGTTTTTT
-,-,TRBV29-1,13,TRBJ2-7,CSVRDPSSYEQYF,TGCAGCGTCCGGGACCCCAGCTCCTACGAGCAGTACTTC
few,-,TRBV11-2,11,TRBJ2-7,CASSLGPEQYF,TGTGCCAGCAGCTTAGGTCCCGAGCAGTACTTC
few,-,TRBV7-9,16,TRBJ1-3,CASSPPTQGPGNTIYF,TGTGCCAGCAGCCCGCCCACACAAGGGCCCGGAAACACCATATATTTT
few,TRBD1,TRBV18,15,TRBJ2-7,CASSPPDRGAYEQYF,TGTGCCAGCTCACCACCCGACAGGGGAGCGTACGAGCAGTACTTC
-,-,TRBV7-9,18,TRBJ1-1,CASRHPGGAGGSNTEAFF,TGTGCCAGCAGGCACCCGGGGGGGGCCGGAGGTTCGAACACTGAAGCTTTCTTT
few,TRBD1,TRBV11-1,16,TRBJ2-5,CASSTPRQGRQETQYF,TGTGCCAGCAGCACCCCCAGACAGGGAAGGCAAGAGACCCAGTACTTC
-,-,TRBV4-3,12,TRBJ1-1,CASSHQNTEAFF,TGCGCCAGCAGCCATCAGAACACTGAAGCTTTCTTT
-,-,TRBV28,11,TRBJ2-7,CASSFGGEQYF,TGTGCCAGCAGCTTCGGGGGCGAGCAGTACTTC
-,TRBD1,TRBV29-1,15,TRBJ2-5,CSVEPRTGLGGTQYF,TGCAGCGTTGAACCCAGGACAGGGTTAGGCGGGACCCAGTACTTC
-,-,TRBV19,14,TRBJ2-1,CASSEADPYNEQFF,TGTGCCAGTAGCGAGGCGGACCCTTACAATGAGCAGTTCTTC
-,-,TRBV4-3,16,TRBJ2-6,CASSQEGSSGANVLTF,TGCGCCAGCAGCCAAGAGGGCTCATCTGGGGCCAACGTCCTGACTTTC
-,TRBD1,TRBV28,16,TRBJ1-6,CASSGGDRALNSPLHF,TGTGCCAGCAGTGGGGGGGACAGGGCCTTAAATTCACCCCTCCACTTT
few,-,TRBV7-9,15,TRBJ1-2,CASRPGQVKNYGYTF,TGTGCCAGCAGGCCGGGTCAGGTAAAAAACTATGGCTACACCTTC
-,-,TRBV21-1,18,TRBJ2-2,CASSKRMWTSGNTGELFF,TGTGCCAGCAGCAAAAGAATGTGGACTAGCGGGAACACCGGGGAGCTGTTTTTT
-,-,TRBV28,19,TRBJ2-7,CASSLQLTGISTQTYEQYF,TGTGCCAGCAGTTTACAACTGACGGGTATCAGCACACAAACCTACGAGCAGTACTTC
-,-,TRBV30,14,TRBJ2-1,CAWSPGTTNNEQFF,TGTGCCTGGAGCCCAGGGACGACTAACAATGAGCAGTTCTTC
-,TRBD2,TRBV27,15,TRBJ2-7,CASSPVAGAAHEQYF,TGTGCCAGCAGTCCCGTAGCGGGAGCAGCCCACGAGCAGTACTTC
-,-,TRBV9,14,TRBJ2-3,CASSVEGVGDTQYF,TGTGCCAGCAGCGTAGAGGGGGTCGGAGATACGCAGTATTTT
-,-,TRBV6-5,13,TRBJ1-2,CASSLSTGYGYTF,TGTGCCAGCAGTTTATCGACAGGCTATGGCTACACCTTC
-,TRBD1,TRBV5-4,18,TRBJ2-6,CASSWGQGIGSGANVLTF,TGTGCCAGCAGCTGGGGACAGGGAATAGGCTCTGGGGCCAACGTCCTGACTTTC
-,-,TRBV5-1,14,TRBJ2-1,CASSLLQGRDEQFF,TGCGCCAGCAGCTTGCTACAGGGACGGGATGAGCAGTTCTTC
once,-,TRBV27,15,TRBJ1-5,CASSPWGTDDQPQHF,TGTGCCAGCAGTCCCTGGGGGACGGACGATCAGCCCCAGCATTTT
-,-,TRBV7-5,17,TRBJ2-3,CARSLKEGLHRTDTQYF,TGTGCCAGAAGCTTAAAGGAGGGTCTTCATCGCACAGATACGCAGTATTTT
-,-,TRBV2,12,TRBJ2-1,CASRGPRYEQFF,TGTGCCAGCAGGGGGCCTAGGTATGAGCAGTTCTTC